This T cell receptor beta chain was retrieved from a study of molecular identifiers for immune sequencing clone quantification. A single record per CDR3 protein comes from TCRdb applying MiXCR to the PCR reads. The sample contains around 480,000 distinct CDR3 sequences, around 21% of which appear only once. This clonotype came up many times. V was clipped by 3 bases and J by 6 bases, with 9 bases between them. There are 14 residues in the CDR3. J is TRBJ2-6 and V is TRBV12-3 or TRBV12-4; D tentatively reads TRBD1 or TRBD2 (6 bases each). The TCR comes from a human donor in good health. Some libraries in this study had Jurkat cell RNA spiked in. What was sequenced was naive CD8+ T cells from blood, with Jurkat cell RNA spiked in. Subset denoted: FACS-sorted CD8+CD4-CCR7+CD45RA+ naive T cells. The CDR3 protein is CASSFGGQANVLTF. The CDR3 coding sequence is TGTGCCAGCAGTTTCGGGGGACAGGCCAACGTCCTGACTTTC.